The 16 T cell receptor beta chains below come from one sample, sequenced in a study of blood T cell repertoires in COVID-19. Repertoires were generated with immunoSEQ multiplex PCR, while TCRdb's copy carries only in-frame clones and drops some. The sample has approximately 200,000 clones, roughly four fifths seen once. The sample consisted of PBMCs or T cells enriched from blood (not recorded which). These TCRs come from a man in his forties or fifties who had recovered from COVID-19.

The rearrangement links TRBV5-8 to TRBJ2-1; D is undetermined. V was cut by 5 bases and J by 3 bases, with 6 bases left in between. This CDR3 is 12 amino acids long. Germline CDR1 and CDR2: SGHTS and YDEGEE. CDR3 DNA sequence: TGTGCCAGCAGTCTCCTCTACAATGAGCAGTTCTTC. Protein product: CASSLLYNEQFF.

This chain joins TRBV27 and TRBJ2-7, with 13 bases matching TRBD2. J was trimmed by 8 bases and V by 6 bases; bases with no gene match: 10. Germline CDR1 MNHEY, CDR2 SMNVEV (reference sequence). The CDR3 is made up of 15 amino acids. The CDR3 sequence: CASRTGTSGTRKQYF. The CDR3 coding sequence is TGTGCCAGCAGAACCGGGACTAGCGGGACCCGCAAGCAGTACTTC.

This rearrangement joins TRBV4-3 to TRBJ2-1; perhaps TRBD2 as D (5 bases). The CDR3 spans 13 residues. The germline V and J ends were trimmed by 0 bases and 12 bases, with 12 bases remaining between them. CDR1 is LGHNA and CDR2 is YSLEER in the germline V gene. The CDR3 DNA reads TGCGCCAGCAGCCAAGATGGAGGAACGGTGCAGTTCTTC. Its translation is CASSQDGGTVQFF.

The rearrangement links TRBV6-5 to TRBJ1-6; D gene uncertain. This CDR3 spans 13 amino acids. The V end lost 8 bases, the J end lost 9 bases, and 14 bases lay between the germline ends. Germline V CDR1 and CDR2: MNHEY, SVGAGI. CDR3 coding DNA: TGTGCCAGCGCTGGCGGCGTCGGTTCACCCCTCCACTTT. Its protein is CASAGGVGSPLHF.

This chain uses TRBV5-6 with TRBJ1-1; D is perhaps TRBD1 (5 bases). Looked up from germline, CDR1 is SGHDT and CDR2 is YYEEEE. Trimming removed 3 bases at V and 4 bases at J, with 19 bases between. CDR3 length: 16 amino acids. The CDR3 DNA reads TGTGCCAGCAGCTGGAGGGGAGAGGGAATAGGCACTGAAGCTTTCTTT. Its translation: CASSWRGEGIGTEAFF.

The V call is TRBV6-1, the J call TRBJ1-2, with 9 bases matching TRBD1. Germline CDR1 MNHNS, CDR2 SASEGT. The ends lost 6 bases at V and 0 bases at J; junction bases unmatched: 8. CDR3 size: 16 residues. CDR3 region: CASRERTGAANYGYTF. The CDR3 nucleotides are TGTGCCAGCAGAGAAAGGACAGGGGCAGCTAACTATGGCTACACCTTC.

The rearrangement joins TRBV4-2 to TRBJ1-2, with TRBD1 matching 9 bases. V trimming: 0 bases; J trimming: 5 bases; junction bases outside the gene matches: 7. There are 16 residues in the CDR3. Germline CDR1 reads LGHNA; CDR2 reads YNFKEQ. This CDR3 is CASSQDRDRDLYGYTF. The CDR3 DNA is TGTGCCAGCAGCCAAGACCGGGACAGGGACCTATATGGCTACACCTTC.

As concerns this clone: The same CDR3 is also encoded by other DNA sequences in this sample. The rearrangement joins TRBV2 to TRBJ2-3, with TRBD2 matching over 12 bases. The V gene's germline CDR1 is SNHLY and CDR2 FYNNEI. J was trimmed by 2 bases and V by 4 bases; bases with no gene match: 1. The length of the CDR3 is 15 residues. The CDR3 coding sequence is TGTGCCAGCAGTGGACTAGCGGGAGTCACAGATACGCAGTATTTT. Protein sequence: CASSGLAGVTDTQYF.

The chain carries TRBV28 and TRBJ2-2; 10 bases fit TRBD1. J gave up 5 bases and V 4 bases, and 7 bases lay outside the gene matches. Germline CDR1 and CDR2: MDHEN and SYDVKM. This CDR3 is 16 amino acids long. The CDR3 spells CASSSPGQGRTGELFF. CDR3 nucleotides: TGTGCCAGCAGTTCTCCGGGACAGGGGAGAACCGGGGAGCTGTTTTTT.

The rearrangement links TRBV3-1 (or the pseudogene TRBV3-2) to TRBJ1-2; 11 nucleotides match TRBD1. Per the germline V gene, CDR1 is LGHDT and CDR2 is YNNKEL (reference sequence). CDR3 length: 13 residues. Losses at the gene ends were 6 bases for V and 8 bases for J; bases not matched to a gene: 5. The CDR3 DNA reads TGTGCCAGCAGGCGGACAGGGGGCGAGGGCTACACCTTC. It specifies CASRRTGGEGYTF.

V and J are TRBV19 and TRBJ1-3; D is undetermined. Per germline, CDR1 LNHDA and CDR2 SQIVND (reference sequence). V lost 7 bases, J lost 0 bases, and 13 bases lay in between. CDR3 length: 15 residues. The CDR3 spells CASTDTPASGNTIYF. The DNA of the CDR3 is TGTGCCAGTACCGACACGCCAGCCTCTGGAAACACCATATATTTT.

This clone has only a few counts. This chain links TRBV7-2 with TRBJ1-5; perhaps TRBD1 as D (6 bases). The CDR3 length is 16 residues. Per germline, CDR1 SGHTA and CDR2 FQGNSA. The germline V and J ends were trimmed by 4 bases and 3 bases, with 16 bases remaining between them. CDR3 coding DNA: TGTGCCAGCAGCTCCGAACCCCAGGGGATCAATCAGCCCCAGCATTTT. Translating it yields CASSSEPQGINQPQHF. Complete variable domain (other parts from reference TRBV7-2 and TRBJ1-5): GAGVSQSPSNKVTEKGKDVELRCDPISGHTALYWYRQSLGQGLEFLIYFQGNSAPDKSGLPSDRFSAERTGGSVSTLTIQRTQQEDSAVYLCASSSEPQGINQPQHFGDGTRLSIL.

As DNA, the CDR3 is TGTGCCAGCACCTCCCAGGCGGGGAACACTGAAGCTTTCTTT. Translating it yields CASTSQAGNTEAFF. The chain recombines TRBV25-1 with TRBJ1-1; D remains unclear. Germline CDR1 is MGHDK and CDR2 is SYGVNS. V dropped 7 bases and J dropped 1 base, with 13 bases sitting between them. The CDR3 totals 14 residues.

The chain uses TRBV18 and TRBJ1-5; the D gene is possibly TRBD1 (5 bases). The CDR3 length is 13 residues. V was pared by 7 bases and J by 1 base, with 8 bases between. The V gene's germline CDR1 is KGHSH and CDR2 LQKENI. In DNA, the CDR3 is TGTGCCAGCTTGGCAGGGAGCAATCAGCCCCAGCATTTT. As protein: CASLAGSNQPQHF.

This clone was detected only once. The chain joins TRBV7-6 to TRBJ1-1, with D perhaps TRBD1 (5 bases). The CDR3 sequence is 16 residues long. CDR1 and CDR2 (germline): SGHVS, FNYEAQ. Trimming removed 2 bases from V and 4 bases from J, with 17 bases in between. The CDR3 reads CASSLRPGGEGTEAFF. CDR3 nucleotide sequence: TGTGCCAGCAGCTTACGACCCGGGGGGGAGGGCACTGAAGCTTTCTTT.

This chain joins TRBV11-2 and TRBJ1-1; D uncertain. Germline loops: CDR1 SGHAT, CDR2 FQNNGV. The CDR3 is 14 residues long. Trimming shortened V by 1 base and J by 1 base, and 7 bases separated the two germline ends. Here the CDR3 reads CASSLGPSNTEAFF. In DNA form, the CDR3 reads TGTGCCAGCAGCTTAGGGCCGTCGAACACTGAAGCTTTCTTT.